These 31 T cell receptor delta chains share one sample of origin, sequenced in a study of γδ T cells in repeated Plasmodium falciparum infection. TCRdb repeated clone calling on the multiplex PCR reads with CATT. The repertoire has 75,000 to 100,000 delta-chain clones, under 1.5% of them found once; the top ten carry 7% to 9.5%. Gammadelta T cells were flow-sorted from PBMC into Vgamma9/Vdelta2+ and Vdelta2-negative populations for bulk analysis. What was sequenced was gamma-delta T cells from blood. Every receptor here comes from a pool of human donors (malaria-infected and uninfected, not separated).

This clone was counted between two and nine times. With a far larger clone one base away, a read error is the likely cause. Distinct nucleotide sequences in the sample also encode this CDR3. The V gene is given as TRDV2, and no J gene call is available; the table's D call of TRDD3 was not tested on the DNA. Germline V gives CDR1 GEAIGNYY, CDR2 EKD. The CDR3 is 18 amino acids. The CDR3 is CACDRLGDLSWDTRQMFF. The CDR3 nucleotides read TGTGCCTGTGACAGACTGGGGGACCTCTCCTGGGACACCCGACAGATGTTCTTC.

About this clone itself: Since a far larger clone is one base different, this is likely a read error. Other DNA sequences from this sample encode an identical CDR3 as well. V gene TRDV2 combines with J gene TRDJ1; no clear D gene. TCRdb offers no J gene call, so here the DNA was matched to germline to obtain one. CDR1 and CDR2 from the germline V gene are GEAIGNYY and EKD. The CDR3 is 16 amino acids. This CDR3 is CACDTVSWNPPPKLIF. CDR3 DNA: TGCGCCTGTGACACCGTTTCGTGGAACCCTCCTCCTAAACTCATCTTT.

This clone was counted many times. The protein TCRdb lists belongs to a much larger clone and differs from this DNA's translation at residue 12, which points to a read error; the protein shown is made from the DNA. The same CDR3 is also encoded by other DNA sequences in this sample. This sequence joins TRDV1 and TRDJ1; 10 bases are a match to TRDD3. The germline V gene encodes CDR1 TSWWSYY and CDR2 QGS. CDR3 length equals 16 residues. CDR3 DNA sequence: TGTGCTCTTGGGATCCGAACTGGGGGATTATCCGACAAACTCATCTTT. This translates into CALGIRTGGLSDKLIF.

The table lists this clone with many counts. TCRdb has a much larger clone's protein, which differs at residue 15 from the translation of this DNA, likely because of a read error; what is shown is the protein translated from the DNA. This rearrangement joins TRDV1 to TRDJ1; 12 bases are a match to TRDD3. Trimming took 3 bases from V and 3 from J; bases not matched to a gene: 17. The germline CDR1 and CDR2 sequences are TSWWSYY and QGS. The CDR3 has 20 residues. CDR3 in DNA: TGTGCTCTTGGGGACCGGAGAGCTGGGGGATACGAGTTGTACGCCGATAAACTCATCTTT. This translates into CALGDRRAGGYELYADKLIF.

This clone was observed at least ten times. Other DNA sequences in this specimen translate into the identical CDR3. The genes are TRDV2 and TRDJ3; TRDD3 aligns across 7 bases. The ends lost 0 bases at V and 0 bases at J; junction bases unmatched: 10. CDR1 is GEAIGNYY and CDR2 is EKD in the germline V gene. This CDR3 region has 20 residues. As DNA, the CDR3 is TGTGCCTGTGACACCGAGATGGGGGACCCGAGCTCCTGGGACACCCGACAGATGTTTTTC. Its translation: CACDTEMGDPSSWDTRQMFF.

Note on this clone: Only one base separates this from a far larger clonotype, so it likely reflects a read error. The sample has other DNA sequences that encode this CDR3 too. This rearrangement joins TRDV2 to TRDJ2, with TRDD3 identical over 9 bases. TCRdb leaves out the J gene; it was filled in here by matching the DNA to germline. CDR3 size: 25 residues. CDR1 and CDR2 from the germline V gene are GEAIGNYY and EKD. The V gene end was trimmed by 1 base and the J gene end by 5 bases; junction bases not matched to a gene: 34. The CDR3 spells CACDTVSPYILWGYAGVNITAQLFF. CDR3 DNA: TGTGCCTGTGACACTGTTTCTCCATACATTCTCTGGGGATACGCGGGCGTGAACATCACAGCACAACTCTTCTTT.

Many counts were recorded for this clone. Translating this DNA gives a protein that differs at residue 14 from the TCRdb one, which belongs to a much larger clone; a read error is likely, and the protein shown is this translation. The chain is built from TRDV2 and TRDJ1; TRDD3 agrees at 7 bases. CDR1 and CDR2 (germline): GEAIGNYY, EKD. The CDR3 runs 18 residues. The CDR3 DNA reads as TGTGCCTGTGACATAATACGTACTGGGGTCCCGTACACCGGTAAACTCATCTTT. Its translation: CACDIIRTGVPYTGKLIF.

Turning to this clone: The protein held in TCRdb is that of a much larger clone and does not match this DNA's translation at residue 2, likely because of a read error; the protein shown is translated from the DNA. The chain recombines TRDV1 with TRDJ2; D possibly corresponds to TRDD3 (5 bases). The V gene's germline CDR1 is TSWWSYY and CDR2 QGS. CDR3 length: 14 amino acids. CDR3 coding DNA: TGTTCTCTTGGGGAACGGCGGAGGGGGGCACAACTCTTCTTT. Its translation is CSLGERRRGAQLFF.

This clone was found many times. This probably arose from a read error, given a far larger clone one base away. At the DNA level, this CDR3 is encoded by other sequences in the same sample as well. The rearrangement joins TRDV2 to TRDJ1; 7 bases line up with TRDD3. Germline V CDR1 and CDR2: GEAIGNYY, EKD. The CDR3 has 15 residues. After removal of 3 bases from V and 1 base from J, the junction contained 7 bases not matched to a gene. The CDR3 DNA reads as TGTGCCTGTGACCTGCTGGGGGTTCTCACCGATAAACTCATCTTT. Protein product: CACDLLGVLTDKLIF.

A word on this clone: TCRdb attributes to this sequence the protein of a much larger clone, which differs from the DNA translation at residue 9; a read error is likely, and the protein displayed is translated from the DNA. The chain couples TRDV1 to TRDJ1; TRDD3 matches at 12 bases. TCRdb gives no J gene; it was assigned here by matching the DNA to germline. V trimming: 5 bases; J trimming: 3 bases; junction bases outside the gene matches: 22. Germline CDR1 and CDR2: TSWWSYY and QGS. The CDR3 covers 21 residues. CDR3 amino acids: CALGRALSSLPPGGYADKLIF. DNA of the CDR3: TGTGCTCTTGGGCGCGCTCTTTCCTCTCTTCCTCCTGGGGGATACGCCGATAAACTCATCTTT.

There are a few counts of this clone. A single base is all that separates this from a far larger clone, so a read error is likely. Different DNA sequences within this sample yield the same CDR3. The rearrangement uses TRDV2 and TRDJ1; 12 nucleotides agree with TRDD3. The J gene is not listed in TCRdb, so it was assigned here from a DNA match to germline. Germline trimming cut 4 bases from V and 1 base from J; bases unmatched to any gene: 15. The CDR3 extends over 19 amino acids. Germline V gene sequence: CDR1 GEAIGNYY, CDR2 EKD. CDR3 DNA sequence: TGTGCCTGTGATACCCGTACTGGGGGATACTCAACCTTCACCGATAAACTCATCTTT. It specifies CACDTRTGGYSTFTDKLIF.

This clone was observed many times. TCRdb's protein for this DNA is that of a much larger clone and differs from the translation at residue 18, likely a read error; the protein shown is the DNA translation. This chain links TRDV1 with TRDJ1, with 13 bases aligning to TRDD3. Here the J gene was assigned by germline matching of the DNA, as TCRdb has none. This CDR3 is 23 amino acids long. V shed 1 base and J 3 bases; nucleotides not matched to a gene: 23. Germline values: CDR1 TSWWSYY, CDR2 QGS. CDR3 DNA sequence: TGTGCTCTTGGGGAACAGCCTTGTACTGGGGGATACGCTGATGTGCTGTACGCCGATAAACTCATCTTT. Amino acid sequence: CALGEQPCTGGYADVLYADKLIF.

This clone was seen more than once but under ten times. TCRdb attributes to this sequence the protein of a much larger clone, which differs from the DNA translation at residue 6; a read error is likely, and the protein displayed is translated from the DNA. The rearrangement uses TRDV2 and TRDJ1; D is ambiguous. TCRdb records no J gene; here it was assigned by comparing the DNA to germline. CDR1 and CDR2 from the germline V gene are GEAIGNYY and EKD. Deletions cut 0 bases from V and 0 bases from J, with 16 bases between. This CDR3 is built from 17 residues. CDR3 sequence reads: CACDTMGQPDHTDKLIF. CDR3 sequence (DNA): TGTGCCTGTGACACCATGGGACAGCCAGACCACACCGATAAACTCATCTTT.

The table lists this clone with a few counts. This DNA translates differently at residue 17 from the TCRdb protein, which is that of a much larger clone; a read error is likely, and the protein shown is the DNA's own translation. The CDR3 DNA reads as TGTGCCTGTGACACCCCCCTACGAAATACTGGGGGATACGGGAACACCGGTAAACTCATCTTT. Its translation: CACDTPLRNTGGYGNTGKLIF. V and J are TRDV2 and TRDJ1, with TRDD3 matching 13 bases. TCRdb is silent on the J gene; assignment here came from matching the DNA to germline. The CDR3 is 21 residues long. Per germline, CDR1 GEAIGNYY and CDR2 EKD.

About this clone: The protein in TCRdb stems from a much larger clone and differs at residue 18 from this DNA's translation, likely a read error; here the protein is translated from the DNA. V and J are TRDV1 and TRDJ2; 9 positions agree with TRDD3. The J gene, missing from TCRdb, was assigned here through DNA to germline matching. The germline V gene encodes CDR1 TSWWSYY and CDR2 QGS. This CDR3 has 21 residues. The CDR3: CALGIRRGIPQRVFLTARLFF. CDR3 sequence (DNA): TGTGCTCTTGGGATACGCCGGGGGATACCGCAAAGGGTCTTTTTAACAGCACGACTCTTCTTT.

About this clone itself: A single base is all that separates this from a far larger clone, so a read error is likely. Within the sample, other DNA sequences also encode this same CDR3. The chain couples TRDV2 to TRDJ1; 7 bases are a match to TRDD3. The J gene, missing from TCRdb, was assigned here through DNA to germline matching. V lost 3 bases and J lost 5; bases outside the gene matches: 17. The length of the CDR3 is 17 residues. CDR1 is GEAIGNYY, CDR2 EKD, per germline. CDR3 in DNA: TGTGCCTGTGACTCGGTACTGGGGATCCCTTCGGGAGATAAACTCATCTTT. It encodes CACDSVLGIPSGDKLIF.

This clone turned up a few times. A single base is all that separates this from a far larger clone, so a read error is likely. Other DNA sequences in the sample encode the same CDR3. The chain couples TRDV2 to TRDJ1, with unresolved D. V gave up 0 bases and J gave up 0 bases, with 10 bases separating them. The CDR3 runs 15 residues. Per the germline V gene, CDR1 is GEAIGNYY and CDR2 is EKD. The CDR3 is CACDTVSTYTDKLIF. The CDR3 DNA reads TGTGCCTGTGACACCGTCTCTACCTACACCGATAAACTCATCTTT.

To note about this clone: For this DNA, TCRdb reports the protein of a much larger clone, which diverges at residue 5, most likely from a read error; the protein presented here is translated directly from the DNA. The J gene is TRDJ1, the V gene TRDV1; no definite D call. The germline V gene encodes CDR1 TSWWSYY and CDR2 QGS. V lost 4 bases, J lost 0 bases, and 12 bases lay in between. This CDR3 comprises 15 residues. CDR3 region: CALGGLKGDTDKLIF. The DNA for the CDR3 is TGTGCTCTTGGGGGACTAAAAGGGGACACCGATAAACTCATCTTT.

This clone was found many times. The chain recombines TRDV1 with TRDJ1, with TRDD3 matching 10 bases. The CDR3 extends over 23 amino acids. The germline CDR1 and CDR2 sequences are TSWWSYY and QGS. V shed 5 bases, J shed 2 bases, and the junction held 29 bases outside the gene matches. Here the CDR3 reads CALGIPGTYVLFGGYLPTDKLIF. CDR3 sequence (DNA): TGTGCTCTTGGGATCCCGGGCACCTATGTCCTTTTTGGGGGATACCTACCGACCGATAAACTCATCTTT.

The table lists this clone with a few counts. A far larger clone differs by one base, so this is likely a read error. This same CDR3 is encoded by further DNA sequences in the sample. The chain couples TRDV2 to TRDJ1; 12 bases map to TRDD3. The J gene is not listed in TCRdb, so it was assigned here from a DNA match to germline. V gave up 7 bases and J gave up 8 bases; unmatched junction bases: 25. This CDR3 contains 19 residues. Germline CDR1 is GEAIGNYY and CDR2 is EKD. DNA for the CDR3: TGTGCCTGCATTACGTACTGGGGGATACCCTCCCCGTACACCGGCAAACTCATCTTT. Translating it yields CACITYWGIPSPYTGKLIF.

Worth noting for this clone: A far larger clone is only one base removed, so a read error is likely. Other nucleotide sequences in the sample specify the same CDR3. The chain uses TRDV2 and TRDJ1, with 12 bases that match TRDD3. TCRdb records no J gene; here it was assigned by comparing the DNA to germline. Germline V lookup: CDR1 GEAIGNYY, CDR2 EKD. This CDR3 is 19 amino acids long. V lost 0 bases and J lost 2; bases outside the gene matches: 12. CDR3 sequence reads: CACDTRTGGYSTFTDKLIF. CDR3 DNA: TGTGCCTGTGACACCCGTACTGGGGGATACTCAACCTTTACCGATAAACTCATCTTT.

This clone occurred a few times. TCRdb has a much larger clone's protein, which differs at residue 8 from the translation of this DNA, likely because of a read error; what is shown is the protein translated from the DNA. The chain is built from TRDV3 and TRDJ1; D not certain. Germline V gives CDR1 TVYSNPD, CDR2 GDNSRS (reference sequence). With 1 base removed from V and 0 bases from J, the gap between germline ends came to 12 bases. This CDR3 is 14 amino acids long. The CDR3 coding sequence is TGTGCCTTTATTGCCAGGTTGAACACCGATAAACTCATCTTT. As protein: CAFIARLNTDKLIF.

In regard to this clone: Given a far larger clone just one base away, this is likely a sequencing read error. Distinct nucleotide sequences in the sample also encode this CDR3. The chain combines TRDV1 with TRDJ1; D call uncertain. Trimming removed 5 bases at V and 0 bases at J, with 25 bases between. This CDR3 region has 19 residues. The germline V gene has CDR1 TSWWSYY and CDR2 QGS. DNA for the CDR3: TGTGCTCTTGGGCCGAGGAGATATCCTCCACCACTTTACACCGATAAACTCATCTTT. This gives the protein CALGPRRYPPPLYTDKLIF.

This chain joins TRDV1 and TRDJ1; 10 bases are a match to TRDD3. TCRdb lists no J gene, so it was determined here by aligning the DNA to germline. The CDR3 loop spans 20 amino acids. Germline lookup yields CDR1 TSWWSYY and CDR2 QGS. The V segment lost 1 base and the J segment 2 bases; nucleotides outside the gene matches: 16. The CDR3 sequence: CALGERKSPYLLGDTDKLIF. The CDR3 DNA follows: TGTGCTCTTGGGGAACGCAAAAGTCCCTATCTACTGGGGGATACCGATAAACTCATCTTT.

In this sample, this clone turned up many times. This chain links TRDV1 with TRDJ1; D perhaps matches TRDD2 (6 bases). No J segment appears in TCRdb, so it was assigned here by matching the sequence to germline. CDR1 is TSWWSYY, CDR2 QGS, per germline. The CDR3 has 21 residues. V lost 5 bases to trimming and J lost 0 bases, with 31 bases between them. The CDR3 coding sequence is TGTGCTCTTGGGACCCCCCCTTTCCTATACCTCTACCCGCTCTACACCGATAAACTCATCTTT. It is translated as CALGTPPFLYLYPLYTDKLIF.

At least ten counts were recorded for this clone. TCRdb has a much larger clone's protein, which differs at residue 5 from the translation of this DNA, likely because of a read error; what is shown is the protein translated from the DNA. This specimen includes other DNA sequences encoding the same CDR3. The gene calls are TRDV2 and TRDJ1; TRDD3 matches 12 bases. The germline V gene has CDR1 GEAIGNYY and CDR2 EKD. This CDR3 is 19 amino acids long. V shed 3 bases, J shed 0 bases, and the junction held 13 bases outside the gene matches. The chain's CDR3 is CACDSLLLGDTRYTDKLIF. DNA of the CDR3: TGTGCCTGTGACTCCCTCCTACTGGGGGATACCCGCTACACCGATAAACTCATCTTT.

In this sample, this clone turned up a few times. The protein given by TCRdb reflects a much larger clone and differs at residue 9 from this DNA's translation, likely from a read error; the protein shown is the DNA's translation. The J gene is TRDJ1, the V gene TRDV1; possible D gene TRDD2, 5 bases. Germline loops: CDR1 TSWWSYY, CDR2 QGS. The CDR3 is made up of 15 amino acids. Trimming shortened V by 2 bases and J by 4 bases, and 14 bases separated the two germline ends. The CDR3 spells CALGEKHSSHDKLIF. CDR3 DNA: TGTGCTCTTGGGGAAAAACATTCTTCCCACGATAAACTCATCTTT.

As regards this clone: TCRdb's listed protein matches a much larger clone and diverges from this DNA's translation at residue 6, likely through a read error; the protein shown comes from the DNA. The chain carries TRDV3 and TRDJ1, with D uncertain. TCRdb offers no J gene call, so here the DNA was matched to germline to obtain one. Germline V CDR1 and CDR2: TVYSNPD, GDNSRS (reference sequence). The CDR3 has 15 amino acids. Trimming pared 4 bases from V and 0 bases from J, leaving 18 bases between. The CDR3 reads CASTTLISYTDKLIF. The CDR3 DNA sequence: TGTGCCTCGACGACGCTCATCTCGTACACCGATAAACTCATCTTT.

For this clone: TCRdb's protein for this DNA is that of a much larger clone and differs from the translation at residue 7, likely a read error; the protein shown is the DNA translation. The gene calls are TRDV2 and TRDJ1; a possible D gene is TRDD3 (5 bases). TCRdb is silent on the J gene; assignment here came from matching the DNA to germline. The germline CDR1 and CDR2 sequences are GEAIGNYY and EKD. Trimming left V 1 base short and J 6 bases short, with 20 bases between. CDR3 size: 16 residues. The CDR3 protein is CACDTGSLVMGYKLIF. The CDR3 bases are TGTGCCTGTGACACGGGCTCACTGGTCATGGGATATAAACTCATCTTT.

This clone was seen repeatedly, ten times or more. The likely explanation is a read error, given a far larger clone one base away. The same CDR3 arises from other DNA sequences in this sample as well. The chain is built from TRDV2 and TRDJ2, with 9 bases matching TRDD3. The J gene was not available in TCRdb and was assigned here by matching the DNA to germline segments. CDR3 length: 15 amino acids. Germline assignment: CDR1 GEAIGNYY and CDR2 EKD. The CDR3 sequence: CACDTGGALTAQLFF. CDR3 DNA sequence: TGCGCCTGTGACACTGGGGGAGCTTTGACAGCACAACTCTTCTTT.

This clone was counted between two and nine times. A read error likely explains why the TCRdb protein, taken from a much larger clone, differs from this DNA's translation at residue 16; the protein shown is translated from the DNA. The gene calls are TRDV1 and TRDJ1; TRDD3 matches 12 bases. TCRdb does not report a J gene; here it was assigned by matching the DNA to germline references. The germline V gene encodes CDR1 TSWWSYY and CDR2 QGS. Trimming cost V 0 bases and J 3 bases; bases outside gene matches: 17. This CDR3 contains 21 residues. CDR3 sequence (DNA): TGTGCTCTTGGGGAACTAGGTAGCTTGTCTACTGGGGGATACATCTCCGATAAACTCATCTTT. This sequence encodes CALGELGSLSTGGYISDKLIF.